This T cell receptor beta chain originates from a study of T cells after yellow fever vaccination. The CDR3 runs 15 residues. Germline CDR1 SGDLS, CDR2 YYNGEE. The V and J ends lost 1 base and 5 bases respectively, with 13 bases between them. TCRdb re-called the 5' RACE reads through MiXCR, storing one row per CDR3 protein. The sample has some 260,000 distinct CDR3 sequences; roughly 4.8% are singletons. This clonotype was recorded many times. The J gene is TRBJ2-1, the V gene TRBV9; D is perhaps TRBD2 (7 bases). The receptor was derived from a man aged 18 to 30 who received the YFV17D yellow fever vaccine. Sequenced material: CD4+ T cells sorted from PBMCs, taken on the day of the yellow fever booster vaccination. In DNA, the CDR3 is TGTGCCAGCAGCGTAATGTGGGGGGGCCACAATGAGCAGTTCTTC. Protein sequence: CASSVMWGGHNEQFF.